The text below deals with one T cell receptor beta chain. This record comes from a study of blood T cells in healthy people across ages. This CDR3 spans 13 amino acids. Unmatched junction bases numbered 5, after V lost 3 bases and J lost 7 bases. CDR1 is DFQATT, CDR2 SNEGSKA, per germline (reference sequence). Each donor's blood draw was approximately 10 milliliters of peripheral blood. PCR was performed a second time for roughly 7 to 11 cycles using a sample-barcoded 5' primer and a J-beta primer mix. Every molecule of cDNA carried a tag from a template-switch adaptor with 12 random nucleotides. Via MiXCR, TCRdb re-called the 5' RACE reads, giving one row per CDR3 protein. The sample contains fewer than 2,000,000 distinct CDR3 sequences, about 31% of which appear only once.

The specimen sequenced was blood. The chain uses TRBV20-1 and TRBJ2-1; 8 positions match TRBD2. The clonotype originates from a woman in her 30s in good health. CDR3 nucleotides: TGCAGTGCTAGCGGGGGGGCCCGGAATGAGCAGTTCTTC. Protein: CSASGGARNEQFF.